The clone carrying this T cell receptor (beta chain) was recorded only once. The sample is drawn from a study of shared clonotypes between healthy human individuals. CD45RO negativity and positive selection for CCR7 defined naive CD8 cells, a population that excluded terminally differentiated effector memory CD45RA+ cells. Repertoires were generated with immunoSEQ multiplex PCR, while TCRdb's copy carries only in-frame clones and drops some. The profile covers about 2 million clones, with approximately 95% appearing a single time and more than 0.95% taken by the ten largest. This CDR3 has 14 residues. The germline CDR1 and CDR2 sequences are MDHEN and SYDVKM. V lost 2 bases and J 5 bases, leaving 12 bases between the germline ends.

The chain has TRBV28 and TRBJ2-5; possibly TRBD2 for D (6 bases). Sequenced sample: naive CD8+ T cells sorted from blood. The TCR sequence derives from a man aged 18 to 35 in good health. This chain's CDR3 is CASSLRGSWETQYF. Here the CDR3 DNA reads TGTGCCAGCAGTTTACGGGGGTCGTGGGAGACCCAGTACTTC. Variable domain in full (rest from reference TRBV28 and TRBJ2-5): DVKVTQSSRYLVKRTGEKVFLECVQDMDHENMFWYRQDPGLGLRLIYFSYDVKMKEKGDIPEGYSVSREKKERFSLILESASTNQTSMYLCASSLRGSWETQYFGPGTRLLVL.